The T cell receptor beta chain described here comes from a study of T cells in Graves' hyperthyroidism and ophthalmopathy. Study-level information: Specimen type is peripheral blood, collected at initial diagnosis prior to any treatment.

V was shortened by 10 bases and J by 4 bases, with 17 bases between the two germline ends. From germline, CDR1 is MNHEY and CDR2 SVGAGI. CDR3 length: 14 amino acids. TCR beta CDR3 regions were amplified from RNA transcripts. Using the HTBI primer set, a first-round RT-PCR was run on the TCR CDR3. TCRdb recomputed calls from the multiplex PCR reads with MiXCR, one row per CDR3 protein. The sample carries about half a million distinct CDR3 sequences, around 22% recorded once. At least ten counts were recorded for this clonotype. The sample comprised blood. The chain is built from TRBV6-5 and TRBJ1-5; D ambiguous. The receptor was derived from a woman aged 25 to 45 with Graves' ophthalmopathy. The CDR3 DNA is TGTGCCACCACGAGGGCCCAGGCGAATCAGCCCCAGCATTTT. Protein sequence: CATTRAQANQPQHF.